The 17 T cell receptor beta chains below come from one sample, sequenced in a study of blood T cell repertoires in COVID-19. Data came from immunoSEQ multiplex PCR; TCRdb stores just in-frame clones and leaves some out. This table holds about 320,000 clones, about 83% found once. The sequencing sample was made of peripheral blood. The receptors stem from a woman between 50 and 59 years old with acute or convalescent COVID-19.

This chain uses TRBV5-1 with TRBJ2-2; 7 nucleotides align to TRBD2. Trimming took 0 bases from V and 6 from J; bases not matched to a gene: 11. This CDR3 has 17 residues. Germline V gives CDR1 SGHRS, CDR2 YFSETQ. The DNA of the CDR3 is TGCGCCAGCAGCTTGGTTGCGGGAGTATCATTCCCCGGGGAGCTGTTTTTT. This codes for CASSLVAGVSFPGELFF.

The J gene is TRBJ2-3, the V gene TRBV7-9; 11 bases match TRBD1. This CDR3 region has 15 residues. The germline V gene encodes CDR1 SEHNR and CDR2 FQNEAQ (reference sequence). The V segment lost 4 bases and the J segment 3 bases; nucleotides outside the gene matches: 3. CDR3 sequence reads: CASSYRDRGTDTQYF. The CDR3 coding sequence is TGTGCCAGCAGCTACCGGGACAGGGGGACAGATACGCAGTATTTT.

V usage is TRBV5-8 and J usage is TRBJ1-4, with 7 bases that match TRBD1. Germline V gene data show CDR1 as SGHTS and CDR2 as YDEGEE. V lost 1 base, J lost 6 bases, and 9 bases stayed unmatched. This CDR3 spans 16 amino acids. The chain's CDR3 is CASSLRPGQADEKLFF. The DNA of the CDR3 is TGTGCCAGCAGCTTGAGACCCGGACAGGCGGATGAAAAACTGTTTTTT. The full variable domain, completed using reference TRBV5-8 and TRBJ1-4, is EAGVTQSPTHLIKTRGQQATLRCSPISGHTSVYWYQQALGLGLQFLLWYDEGEERNRGNFPPRFSGRQFPNYSSELNVNALELEDSALYLCASSLRPGQADEKLFFGSGTQLSVL.

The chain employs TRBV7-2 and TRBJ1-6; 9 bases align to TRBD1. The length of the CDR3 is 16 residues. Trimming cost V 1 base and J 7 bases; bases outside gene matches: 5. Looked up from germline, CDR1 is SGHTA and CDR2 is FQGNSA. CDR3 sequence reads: CASSLGGDRVNSPLHF. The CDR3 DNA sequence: TGTGCCAGCAGCTTAGGCGGGGACAGGGTAAATTCACCCCTCCACTTT.

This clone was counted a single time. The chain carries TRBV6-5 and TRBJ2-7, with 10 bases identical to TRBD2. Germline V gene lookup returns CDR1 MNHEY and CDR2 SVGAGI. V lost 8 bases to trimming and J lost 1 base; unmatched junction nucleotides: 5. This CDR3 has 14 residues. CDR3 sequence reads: CASRTSGESYEQYF. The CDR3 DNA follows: TGTGCCAGCCGGACTAGCGGAGAATCCTACGAGCAGTACTTC.

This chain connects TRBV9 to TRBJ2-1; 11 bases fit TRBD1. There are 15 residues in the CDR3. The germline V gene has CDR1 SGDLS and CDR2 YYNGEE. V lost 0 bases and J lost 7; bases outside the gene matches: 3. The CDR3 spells CASSVEGTGGNEQFF. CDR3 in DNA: TGTGCCAGCAGCGTAGAAGGGACAGGGGGGAATGAGCAGTTCTTC.

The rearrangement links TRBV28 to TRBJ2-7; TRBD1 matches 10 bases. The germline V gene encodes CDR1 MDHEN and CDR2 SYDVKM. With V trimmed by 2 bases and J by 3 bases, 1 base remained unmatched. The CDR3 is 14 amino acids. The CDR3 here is CASSLGTGVYEQYF. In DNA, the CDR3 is TGTGCCAGCAGTTTAGGGACAGGGGTCTACGAGCAGTACTTC.

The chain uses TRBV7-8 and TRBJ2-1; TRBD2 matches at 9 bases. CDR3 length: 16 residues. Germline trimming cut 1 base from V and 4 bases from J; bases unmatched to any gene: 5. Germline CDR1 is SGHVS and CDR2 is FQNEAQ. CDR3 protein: CASSLVRAGGYNEQFF. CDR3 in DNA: TGTGCCAGCAGCTTAGTACGAGCGGGAGGTTACAATGAGCAGTTCTTC.

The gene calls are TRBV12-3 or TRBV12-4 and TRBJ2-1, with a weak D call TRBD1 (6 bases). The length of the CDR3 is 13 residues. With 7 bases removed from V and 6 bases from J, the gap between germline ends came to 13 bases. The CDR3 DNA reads TGTGCCAGCACCCCCTCAGGGGTCAATGAGCAGTTCTTC. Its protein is CASTPSGVNEQFF.

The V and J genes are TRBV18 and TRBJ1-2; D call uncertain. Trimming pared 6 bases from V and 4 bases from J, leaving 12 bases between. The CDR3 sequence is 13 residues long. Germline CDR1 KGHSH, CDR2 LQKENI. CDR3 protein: CASSLTDPYGYTF. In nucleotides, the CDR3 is TGTGCCAGCTCCCTCACAGACCCCTATGGCTACACCTTC.

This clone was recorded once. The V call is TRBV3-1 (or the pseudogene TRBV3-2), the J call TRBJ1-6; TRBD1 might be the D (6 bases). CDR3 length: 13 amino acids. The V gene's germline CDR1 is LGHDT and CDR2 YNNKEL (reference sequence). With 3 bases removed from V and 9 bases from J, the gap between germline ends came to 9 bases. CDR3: CASSQGAPSPLHF. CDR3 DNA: TGTGCCAGCAGCCAGGGGGCGCCTTCACCCCTCCACTTT.

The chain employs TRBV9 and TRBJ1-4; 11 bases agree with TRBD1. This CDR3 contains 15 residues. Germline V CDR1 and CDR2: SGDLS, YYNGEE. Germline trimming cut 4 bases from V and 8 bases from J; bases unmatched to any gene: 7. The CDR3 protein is CASSSRTGGLEKLFF. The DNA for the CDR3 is TGTGCCAGCAGCTCCCGGACAGGGGGCTTGGAAAAACTGTTTTTT.

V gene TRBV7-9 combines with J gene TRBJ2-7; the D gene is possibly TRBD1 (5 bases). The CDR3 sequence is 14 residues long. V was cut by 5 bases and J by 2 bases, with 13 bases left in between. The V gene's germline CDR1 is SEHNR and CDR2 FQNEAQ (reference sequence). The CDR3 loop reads CASSPRQGAYEQYF. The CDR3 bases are TGTGCCAGCAGCCCGAGACAAGGGGCCTACGAGCAGTACTTC.

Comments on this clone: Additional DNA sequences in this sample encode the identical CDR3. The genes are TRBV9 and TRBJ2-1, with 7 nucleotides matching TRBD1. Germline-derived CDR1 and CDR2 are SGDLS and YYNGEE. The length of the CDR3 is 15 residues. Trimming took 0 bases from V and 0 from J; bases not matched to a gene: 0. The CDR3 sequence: CASSVGTGSYNEQFF. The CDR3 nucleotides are TGTGCCAGCAGCGTAGGGACAGGCTCCTACAATGAGCAGTTCTTC.

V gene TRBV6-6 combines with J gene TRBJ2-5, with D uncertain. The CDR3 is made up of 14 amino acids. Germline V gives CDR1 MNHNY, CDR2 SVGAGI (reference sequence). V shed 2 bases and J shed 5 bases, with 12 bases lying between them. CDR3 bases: TGTGCCAGCAGTTACGACAAGCCGTTGGAGACCCAGTACTTC. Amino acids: CASSYDKPLETQYF.

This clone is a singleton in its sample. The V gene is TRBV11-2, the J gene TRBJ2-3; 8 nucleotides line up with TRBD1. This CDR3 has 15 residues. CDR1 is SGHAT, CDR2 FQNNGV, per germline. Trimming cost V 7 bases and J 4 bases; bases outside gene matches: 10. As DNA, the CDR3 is TGTGCCAGCACCCGGACAGGGTTCCTTGCAGATACGCAGTATTTT. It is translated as CASTRTGFLADTQYF.

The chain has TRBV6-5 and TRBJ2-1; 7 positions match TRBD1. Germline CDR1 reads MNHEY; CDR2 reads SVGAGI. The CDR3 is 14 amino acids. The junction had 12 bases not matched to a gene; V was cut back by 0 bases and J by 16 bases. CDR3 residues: CASSYSSSVTGAFF. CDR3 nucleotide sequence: TGTGCCAGCAGTTACTCGTCTTCAGTCACAGGGGCTTTCTTC.